Sequencing of this T cell receptor (beta chain) was carried out in a study of T cell repertoires in cytomegalovirus infection. Turning to the study itself: Carrying CMV and the relevant HLA type showed in public TCR beta signatures. Study conclusions and caveats: There were carriers of CMV plus the relevant HLA, and cumulative public TCR beta family frequency identified them. Predominance within the ex vivo response was attributable to HLA-C-restricted CMV-specific TCR beta clonotypes.

This clonotype has at least ten counts. Its antigen is undetermined. Each CDR3 protein gets one entry after TCRdb re-called the reads with MiXCR. The table shows about 240,000 distinct CDR3 sequences, with about 12% occurring only once. Per the germline V gene, CDR1 is SGHTA and CDR2 is FQGTGA. Deletions cut 2 bases from V and 0 bases from J, with 11 bases between. This CDR3 is built from 16 residues. The material sequenced was PBMCs. This receptor was taken from a human donor in good health (CMV status not recorded). Some clones in this sample may be carry-over from other donors' samples. The chain is built from TRBV7-3 and TRBJ2-1; D possibly corresponds to TRBD1 (5 bases). This chain's CDR3 is CASSLWGGSSYNEQFF. CDR3 nucleotide sequence: TGTGCCAGCAGCTTATGGGGCGGAAGCTCCTACAATGAGCAGTTCTTC. Together with reference TRBV7-3 and TRBJ2-1, the CDR3 gives the full variable domain: GAGVSQTPSNKVTEKGKYVELRCDPISGHTALYWYRQSLGQGPEFLIYFQGTGAADDSGLPNDRFFAVRPEGSVSTLKIQRTERGDSAVYLCASSLWGGSSYNEQFFGPGTRLTVL.